This entry is about one TCR beta chain. Its antigen is as yet unknown. Libraries were prepared by immunoSEQ multiplex PCR; TCRdb keeps only in-frame clonotypes and omits some of them. The repertoire holds about 420,000 clones, with roughly 88% as singletons. The sample comes from a study of Ad26.COV2.S vaccination and SARS-CoV-2 variants. About the study: Donor was in the COV1001 Ad26.COV2.S trial arm. Each vaccinee took Ad26.COV2.S intramuscularly, once or twice 56 days apart. The study's findings and limits: Using TCR breadth and depth analyses may have led to underestimated total T cell responses.

Treatment: around 19 received Ad26.COV2.S at low or high dose, single or two shots; 5 received placebo; per-sample allocation not given. Specimen acquisition occurred on day 63 following the initial vaccine or placebo injection. V dropped 0 bases and J dropped 1 base, with 5 bases sitting between them. The CDR3 is 14 amino acids. Looked up from germline, CDR1 is SGHRS and CDR2 is YFSETQ. The V call is TRBV5-1, the J call TRBJ1-3; D unresolved. This receptor was taken from a person between 18 and 65 years old who received the Ad26.COV2.S COVID-19 vaccine or a placebo. This sample comprised peripheral blood, obtained in a trial of Ad26.COV2.S vaccine versus placebo. CDR3 bases: TGCGCCAGCAGCTTGGGGCGTTCTGGAAACACCATATATTTT. It codes for CASSLGRSGNTIYF. Complete variable domain (other parts from reference TRBV5-1 and TRBJ1-3): KAGVTQTPRYLIKTRGQQVTLSCSPISGHRSVSWYQQTPGQGLQFLFEYFSETQRNKGNFPGRFSGRQFSNSRSEMNVSTLELGDSALYLCASSLGRSGNTIYFGEGSWLTVV.